This T cell receptor (beta chain) comes out of a study of blood T cells in healthy people across ages. About the study: Template switching recovered approximately one barcoded beta molecule for every two T cells. Study observations and caveats: Unsorted PBMC input precluded a conclusive naive versus antigen-experienced comparison.

The authors ran a second PCR of about 6 to 11 cycles using a sample-barcoded 5' primer and a J-beta primer mix. In TCRdb, the 5' RACE reads were re-called with MiXCR into one record per CDR3 protein. The table includes about 970,000 distinct CDR3 sequences, 45% to 60% detected once. The study drew donors from healthy Caucasian individuals in Russia aged about 6 to 95. Every participating donor contributed around 9.5 milliliters of peripheral blood through a draw. Details on this clonotype: Antigen: not known.

The length of the CDR3 is 15 residues. V dropped 6 bases and J dropped 8; count of bases not matched to a gene: 12. In germline, CDR1 is MNHEY, CDR2 SVGAGI. The V and J genes are TRBV6-5 and TRBJ2-2; TRBD2 matches at 7 bases. The sequence was collected from a woman aged 55-75 years in good health. Sequencing used blood. As DNA, the CDR3 is TGTGCCAGCAGCGTACTCCCGGGGGGTGTAGGGGAGCTGTTTTTT. Translation: CASSVLPGGVGELFF.